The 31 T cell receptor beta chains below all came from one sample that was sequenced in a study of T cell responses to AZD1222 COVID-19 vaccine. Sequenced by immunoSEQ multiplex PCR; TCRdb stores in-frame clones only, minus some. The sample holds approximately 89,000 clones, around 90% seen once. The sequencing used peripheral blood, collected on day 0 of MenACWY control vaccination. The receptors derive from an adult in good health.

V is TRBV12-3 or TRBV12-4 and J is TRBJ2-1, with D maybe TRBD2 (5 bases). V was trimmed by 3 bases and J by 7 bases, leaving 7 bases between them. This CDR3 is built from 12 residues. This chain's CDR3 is CASSFGKNEQFF. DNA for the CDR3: TGTGCCAGCAGTTTCGGGAAGAATGAGCAGTTCTTC.

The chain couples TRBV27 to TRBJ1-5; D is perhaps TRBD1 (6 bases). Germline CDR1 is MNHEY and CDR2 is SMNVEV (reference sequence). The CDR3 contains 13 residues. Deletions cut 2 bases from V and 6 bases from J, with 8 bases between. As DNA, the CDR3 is TGTGCCAGCAGTTTAGAGACAGGTCAGCCCCAGCATTTT. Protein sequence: CASSLETGQPQHF.

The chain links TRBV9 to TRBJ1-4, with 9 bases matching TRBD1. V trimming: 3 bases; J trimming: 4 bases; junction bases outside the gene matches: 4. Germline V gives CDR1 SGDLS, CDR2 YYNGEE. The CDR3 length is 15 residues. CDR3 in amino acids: CASSEGTGYNEKLFF. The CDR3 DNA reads TGTGCCAGCAGCGAGGGGACAGGGTATAATGAAAAACTGTTTTTT.

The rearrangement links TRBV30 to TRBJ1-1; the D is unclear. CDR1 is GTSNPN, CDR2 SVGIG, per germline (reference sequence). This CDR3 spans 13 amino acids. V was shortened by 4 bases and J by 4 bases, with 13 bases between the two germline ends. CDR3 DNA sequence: TGTGCCTGGATGGAGAAGGGTGTCACTGAAGCTTTCTTT. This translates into CAWMEKGVTEAFF. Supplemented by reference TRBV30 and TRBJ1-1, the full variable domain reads SQTIHQWPATLVQPVGSPLSLECTVEGTSNPNLYWYRQAAGRGLQLLFYSVGIGQISSEVPQNLSASRPQDRQFILSSKKLLLSDSGFYLCAWMEKGVTEAFFGQGTRLTVV.

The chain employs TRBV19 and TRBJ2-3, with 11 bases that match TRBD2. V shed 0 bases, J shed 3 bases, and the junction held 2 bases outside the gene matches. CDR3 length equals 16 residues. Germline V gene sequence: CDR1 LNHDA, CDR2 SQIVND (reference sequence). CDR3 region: CASSIERLAGTDTQYF. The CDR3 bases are TGTGCCAGTAGTATAGAGCGACTAGCGGGAACAGATACGCAGTATTTT. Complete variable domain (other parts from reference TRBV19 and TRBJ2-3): DGGITQSPKYLFRKEGQNVTLSCEQNLNHDAMYWYRQDPGQGLRLIYYSQIVNDFQKGDIAEGYSVSREKKESFPLTVTSAQKNPTAFYLCASSIERLAGTDTQYFGPGTRLTVL.

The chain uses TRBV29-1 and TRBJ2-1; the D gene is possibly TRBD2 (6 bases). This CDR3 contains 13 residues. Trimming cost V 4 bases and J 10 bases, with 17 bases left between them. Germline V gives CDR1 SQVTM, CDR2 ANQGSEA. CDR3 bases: TGCAGCGTTGTAAGGGACTCAAATTGGGAGCAGTTCTTC. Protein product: CSVVRDSNWEQFF.

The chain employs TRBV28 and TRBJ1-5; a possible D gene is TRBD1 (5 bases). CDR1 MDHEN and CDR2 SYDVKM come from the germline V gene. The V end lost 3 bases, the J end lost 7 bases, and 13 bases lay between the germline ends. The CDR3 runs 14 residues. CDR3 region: CASSLRGGGQPQHF. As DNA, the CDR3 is TGTGCCAGCAGTTTGAGGGGCGGGGGACAGCCCCAGCATTTT.

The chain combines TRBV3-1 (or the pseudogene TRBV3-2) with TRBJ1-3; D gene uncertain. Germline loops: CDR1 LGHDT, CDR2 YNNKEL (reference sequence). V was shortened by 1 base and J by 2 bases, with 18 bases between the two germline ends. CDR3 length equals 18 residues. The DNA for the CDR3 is TGTGCCAGCAGCCAAGTGGGTCAGTTTGGAGTCGCTGGAAACACCATATATTTT. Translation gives CASSQVGQFGVAGNTIYF.

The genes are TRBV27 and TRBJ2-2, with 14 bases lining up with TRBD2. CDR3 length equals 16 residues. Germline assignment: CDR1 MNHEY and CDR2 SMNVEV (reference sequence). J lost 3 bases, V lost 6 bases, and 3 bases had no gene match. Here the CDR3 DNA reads TGTGCCAGCAGGGGACTAGCGGGAGTTCACACCGGGGAGCTGTTTTTT. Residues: CASRGLAGVHTGELFF.

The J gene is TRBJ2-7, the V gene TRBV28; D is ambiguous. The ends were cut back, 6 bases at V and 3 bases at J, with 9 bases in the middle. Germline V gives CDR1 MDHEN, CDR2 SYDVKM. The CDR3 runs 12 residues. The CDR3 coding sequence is TGTGCCAGCAGAGCTTTGGGCTACGAGCAGTACTTC. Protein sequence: CASRALGYEQYF.

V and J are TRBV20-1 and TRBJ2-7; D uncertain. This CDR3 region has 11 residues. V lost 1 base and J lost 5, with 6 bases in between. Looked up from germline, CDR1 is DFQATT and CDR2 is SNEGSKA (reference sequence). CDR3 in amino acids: CSARVIDEQYF. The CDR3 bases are TGCAGTGCTAGAGTCATTGACGAGCAGTACTTC.

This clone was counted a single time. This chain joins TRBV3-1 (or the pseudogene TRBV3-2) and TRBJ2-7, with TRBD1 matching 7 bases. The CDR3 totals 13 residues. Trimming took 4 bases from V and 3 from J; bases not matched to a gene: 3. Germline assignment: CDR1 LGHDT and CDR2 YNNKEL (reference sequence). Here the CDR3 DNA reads TGTGCCAGCAGCCTAGGGACAGTCTACGAGCAGTACTTC. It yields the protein CASSLGTVYEQYF.

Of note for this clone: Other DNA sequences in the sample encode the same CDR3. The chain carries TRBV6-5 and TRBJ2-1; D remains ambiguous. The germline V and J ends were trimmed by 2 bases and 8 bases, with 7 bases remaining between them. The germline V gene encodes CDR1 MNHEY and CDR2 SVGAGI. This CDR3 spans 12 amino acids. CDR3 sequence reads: CASSYDGDEQFF. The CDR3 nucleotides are TGTGCCAGCAGTTACGATGGCGATGAGCAGTTCTTC.

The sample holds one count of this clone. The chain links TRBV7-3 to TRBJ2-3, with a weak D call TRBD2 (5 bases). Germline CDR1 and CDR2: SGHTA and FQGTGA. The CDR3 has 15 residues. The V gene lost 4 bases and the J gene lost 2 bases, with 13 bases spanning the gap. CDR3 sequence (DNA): TGTGCCAGCAGCTCATCGGGCGGGCTCACAGATACGCAGTATTTT. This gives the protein CASSSSGGLTDTQYF.

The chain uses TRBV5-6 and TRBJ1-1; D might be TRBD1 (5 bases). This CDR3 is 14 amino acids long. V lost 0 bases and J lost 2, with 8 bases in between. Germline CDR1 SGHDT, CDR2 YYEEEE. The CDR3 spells CASSLGQRNTEAFF. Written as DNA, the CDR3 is TGTGCCAGCAGCTTGGGACAGAGAAACACTGAAGCTTTCTTT.

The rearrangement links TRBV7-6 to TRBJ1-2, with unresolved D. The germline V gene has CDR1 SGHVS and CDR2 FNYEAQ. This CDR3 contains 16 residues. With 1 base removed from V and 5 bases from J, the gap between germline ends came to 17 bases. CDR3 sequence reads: CASSLDTDGLRYGYTF. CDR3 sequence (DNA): TGTGCCAGCAGCTTAGACACCGACGGTCTTCGGTATGGCTACACCTTC.

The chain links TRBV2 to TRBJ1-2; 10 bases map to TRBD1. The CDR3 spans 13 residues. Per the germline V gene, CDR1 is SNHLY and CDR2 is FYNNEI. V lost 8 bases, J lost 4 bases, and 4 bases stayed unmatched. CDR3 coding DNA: TGTGCCAGCGCCAGGACAGGGGGCTATGGCTACACCTTC. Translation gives CASARTGGYGYTF.

The CDR3: CASSEARRWTTYMNTEAFF. CDR3 in DNA: TGTGCCAGCAGTGAAGCGCGCAGGTGGACAACTTACATGAACACTGAAGCTTTCTTT. The chain uses TRBV6-1 and TRBJ1-1; a weak D match, TRBD1 (5 bases). Germline CDR1 is MNHNS and CDR2 is SASEGT. The V gene lost 0 bases and the J gene lost 0 bases, with 20 bases spanning the gap. CDR3 length: 19 residues.

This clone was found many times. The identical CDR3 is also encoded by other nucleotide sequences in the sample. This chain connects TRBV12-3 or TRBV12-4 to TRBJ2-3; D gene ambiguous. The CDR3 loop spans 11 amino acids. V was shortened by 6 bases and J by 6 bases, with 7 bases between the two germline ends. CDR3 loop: CASSGADTQYF. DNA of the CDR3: TGTGCCAGCAGCGGCGCCGATACGCAGTATTTT.

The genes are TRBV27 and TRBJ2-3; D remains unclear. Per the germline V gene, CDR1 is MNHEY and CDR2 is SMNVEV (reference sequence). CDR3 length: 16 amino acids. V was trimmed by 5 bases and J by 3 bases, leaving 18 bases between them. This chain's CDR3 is CASSNYGLQSTDTQYF. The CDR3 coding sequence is TGTGCCAGCAGTAACTACGGGCTTCAGAGTACAGATACGCAGTATTTT.

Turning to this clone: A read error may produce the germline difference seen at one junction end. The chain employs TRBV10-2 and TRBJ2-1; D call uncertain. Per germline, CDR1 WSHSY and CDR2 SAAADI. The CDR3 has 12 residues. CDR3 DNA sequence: TGCGCCAGCAGTGATCCCGGATATCCCAGTATCTTC. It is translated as CASSDPGYPSIF.

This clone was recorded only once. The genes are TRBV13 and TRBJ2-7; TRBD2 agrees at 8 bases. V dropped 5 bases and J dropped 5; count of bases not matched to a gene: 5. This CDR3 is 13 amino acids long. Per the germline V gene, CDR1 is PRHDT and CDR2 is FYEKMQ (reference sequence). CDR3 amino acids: CASSPGTRDEQYF. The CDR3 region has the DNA TGTGCCAGCAGCCCCGGGACTAGGGACGAGCAGTACTTC.

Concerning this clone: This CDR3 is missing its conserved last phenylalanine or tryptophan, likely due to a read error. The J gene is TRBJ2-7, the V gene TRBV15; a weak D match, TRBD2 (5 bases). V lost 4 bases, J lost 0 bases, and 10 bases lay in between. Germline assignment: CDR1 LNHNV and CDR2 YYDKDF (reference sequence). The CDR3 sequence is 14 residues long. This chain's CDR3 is CATSTEGSSYEQYS. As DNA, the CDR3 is TGTGCCACCAGCACCGAGGGATCCTCCTACGAGCAGTACTCC.

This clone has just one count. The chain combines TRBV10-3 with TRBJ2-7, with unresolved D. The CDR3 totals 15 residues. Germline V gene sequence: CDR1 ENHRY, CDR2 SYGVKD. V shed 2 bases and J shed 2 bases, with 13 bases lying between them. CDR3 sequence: CAISEPTSSAYEQYF. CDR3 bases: TGTGCCATCAGTGAGCCGACCAGCAGCGCCTACGAGCAGTACTTC.

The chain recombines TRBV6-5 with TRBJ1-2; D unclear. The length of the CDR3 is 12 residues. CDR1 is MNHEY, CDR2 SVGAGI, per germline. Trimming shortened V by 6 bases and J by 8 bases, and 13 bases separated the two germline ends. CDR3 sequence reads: CASRPATEGYTF. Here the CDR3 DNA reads TGTGCCAGCAGGCCGGCGACTGAGGGCTACACCTTC.

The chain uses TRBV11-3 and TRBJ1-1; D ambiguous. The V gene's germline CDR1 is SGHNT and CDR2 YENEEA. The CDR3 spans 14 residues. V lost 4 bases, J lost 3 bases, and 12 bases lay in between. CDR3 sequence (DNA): TGTGCCAGCAGCTCGGGGTATGGGGACACTGAAGCTTTCTTT. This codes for CASSSGYGDTEAFF.

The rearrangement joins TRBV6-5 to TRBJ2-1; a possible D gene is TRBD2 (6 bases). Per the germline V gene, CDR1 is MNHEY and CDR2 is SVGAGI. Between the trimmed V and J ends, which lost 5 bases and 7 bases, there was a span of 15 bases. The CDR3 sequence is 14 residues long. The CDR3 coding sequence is TGTGCCAGCAGTCGGGACTTTGGTGGGAATGAGCAGTTCTTC. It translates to CASSRDFGGNEQFF.

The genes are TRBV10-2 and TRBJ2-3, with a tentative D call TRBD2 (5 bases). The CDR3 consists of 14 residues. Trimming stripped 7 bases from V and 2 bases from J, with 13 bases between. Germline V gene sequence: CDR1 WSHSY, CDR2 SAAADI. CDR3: CASKEIAITDTQYF. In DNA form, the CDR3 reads TGCGCCAGCAAGGAGATAGCGATCACAGATACGCAGTATTTT.

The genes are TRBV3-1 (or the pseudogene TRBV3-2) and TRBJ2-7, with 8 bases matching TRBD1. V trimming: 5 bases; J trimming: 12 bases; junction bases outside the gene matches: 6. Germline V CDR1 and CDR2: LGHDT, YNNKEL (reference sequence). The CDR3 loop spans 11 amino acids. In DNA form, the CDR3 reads TGTGCCAGCAGCTTTCAGGGGGCCGTGTACTTC. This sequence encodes CASSFQGAVYF.

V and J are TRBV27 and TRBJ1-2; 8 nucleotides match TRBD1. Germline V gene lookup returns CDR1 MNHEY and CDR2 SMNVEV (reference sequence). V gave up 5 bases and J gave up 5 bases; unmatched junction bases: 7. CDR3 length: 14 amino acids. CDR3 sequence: CASSPQDRVYGYTF. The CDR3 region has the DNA TGTGCCAGCAGTCCCCAGGACAGGGTTTATGGCTACACCTTC.

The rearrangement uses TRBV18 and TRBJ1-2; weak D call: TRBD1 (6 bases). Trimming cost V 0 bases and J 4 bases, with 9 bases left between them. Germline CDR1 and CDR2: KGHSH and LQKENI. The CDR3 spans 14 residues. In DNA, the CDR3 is TGTGCCAGCTCACCACCGTCGGGGGCCTATGGCTACACCTTC. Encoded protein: CASSPPSGAYGYTF.